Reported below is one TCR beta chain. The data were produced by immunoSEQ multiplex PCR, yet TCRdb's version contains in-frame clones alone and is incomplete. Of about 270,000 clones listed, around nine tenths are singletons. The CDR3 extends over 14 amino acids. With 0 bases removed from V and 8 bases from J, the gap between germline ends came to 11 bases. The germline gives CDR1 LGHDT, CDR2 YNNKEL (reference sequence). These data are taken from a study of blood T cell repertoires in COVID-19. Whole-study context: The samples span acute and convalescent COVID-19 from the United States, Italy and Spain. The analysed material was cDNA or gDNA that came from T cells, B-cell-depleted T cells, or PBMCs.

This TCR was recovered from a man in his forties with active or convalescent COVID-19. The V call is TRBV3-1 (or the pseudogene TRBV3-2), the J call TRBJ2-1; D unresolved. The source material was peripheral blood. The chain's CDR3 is CASSQEDLSYEQFF. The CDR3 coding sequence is TGTGCCAGCAGCCAAGAAGACTTAAGCTATGAGCAGTTCTTC.